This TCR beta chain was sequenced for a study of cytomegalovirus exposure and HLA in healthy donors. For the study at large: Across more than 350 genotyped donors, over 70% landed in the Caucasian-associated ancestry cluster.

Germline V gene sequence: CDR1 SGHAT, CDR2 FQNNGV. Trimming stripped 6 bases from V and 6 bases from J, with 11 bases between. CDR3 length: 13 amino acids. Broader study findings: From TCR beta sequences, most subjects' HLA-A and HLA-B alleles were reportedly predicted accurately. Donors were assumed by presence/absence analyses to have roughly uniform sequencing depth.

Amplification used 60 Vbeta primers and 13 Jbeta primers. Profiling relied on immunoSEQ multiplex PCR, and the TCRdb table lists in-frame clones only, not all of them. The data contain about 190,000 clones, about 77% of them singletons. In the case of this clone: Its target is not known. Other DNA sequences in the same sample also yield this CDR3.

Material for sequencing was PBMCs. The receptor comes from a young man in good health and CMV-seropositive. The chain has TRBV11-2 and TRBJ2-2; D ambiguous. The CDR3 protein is CASSPTAPGELFF. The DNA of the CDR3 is TGTGCCAGCAGTCCCACAGCTCCCGGGGAGCTGTTTTTT.